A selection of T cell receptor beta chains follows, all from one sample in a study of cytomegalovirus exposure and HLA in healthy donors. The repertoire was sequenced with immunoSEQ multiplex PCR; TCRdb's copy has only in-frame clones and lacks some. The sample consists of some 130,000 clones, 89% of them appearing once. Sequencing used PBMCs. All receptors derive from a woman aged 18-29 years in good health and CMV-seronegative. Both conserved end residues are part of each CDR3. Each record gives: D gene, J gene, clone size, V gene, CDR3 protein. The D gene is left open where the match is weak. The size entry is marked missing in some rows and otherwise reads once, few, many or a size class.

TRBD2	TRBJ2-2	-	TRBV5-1	CASTSRGVTGELFF
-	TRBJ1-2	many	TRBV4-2	CASSQGGPYGYTF
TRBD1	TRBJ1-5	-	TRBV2	CASSKGQGSSQPQHF
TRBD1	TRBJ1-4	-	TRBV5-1	CASSLPGTGNEKLFF
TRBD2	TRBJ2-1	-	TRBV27	CASSPQRGGINEQFF
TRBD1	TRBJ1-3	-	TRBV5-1	CASSLLGQGGNTIYF
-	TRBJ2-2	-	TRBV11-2	CASSPIDRNTGELFF
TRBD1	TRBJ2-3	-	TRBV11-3	CASSFRGSADTQYF
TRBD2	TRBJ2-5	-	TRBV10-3	CAISLAGGKETQYF
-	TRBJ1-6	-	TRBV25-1	CASSEFEGPTSPLHF
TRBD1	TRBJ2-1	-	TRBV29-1	CSVDGRGPYNEQFF
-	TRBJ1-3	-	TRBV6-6	CASSPSGGTGNTIYF
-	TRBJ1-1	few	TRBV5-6	CASVGLSNTEAFF
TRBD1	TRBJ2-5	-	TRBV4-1	CASSRSVTGAVETQYF
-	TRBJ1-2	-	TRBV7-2	CASTLTAGADGYTF
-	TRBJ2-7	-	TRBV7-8	CASSARARGSEQYF
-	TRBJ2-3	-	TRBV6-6	CASSFGQLNTDTQYF
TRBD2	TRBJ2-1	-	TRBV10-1	CASARRAGMSYNEQFF
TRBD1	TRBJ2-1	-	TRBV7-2	CASSLGDREVEEQFF
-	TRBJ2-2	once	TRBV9	CASSPGFPGELFF
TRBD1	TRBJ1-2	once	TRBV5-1	CASTVQGGGGYTF
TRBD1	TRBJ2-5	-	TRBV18	CASSRNLMTGAPQETQYF
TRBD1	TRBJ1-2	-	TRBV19	CASSRQGSYGYTF
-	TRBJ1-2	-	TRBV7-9	CASSLAPRRIHNYGYTF
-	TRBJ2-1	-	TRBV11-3	CASSLGRIRDEQFF
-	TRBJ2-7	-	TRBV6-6	CASSYYRQGSYEQYF
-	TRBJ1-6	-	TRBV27	CASSLFSNSYNSPLHF
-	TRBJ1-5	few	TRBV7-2	CASSSDSNNQPQHF
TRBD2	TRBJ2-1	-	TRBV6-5	CASSQGLADVQEQFF
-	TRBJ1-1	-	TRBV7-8	CASSRQYTEAFF
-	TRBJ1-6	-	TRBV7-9	CASSRLSGPYNSPLHF
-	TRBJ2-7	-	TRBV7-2	CASSPTLLREEQYF
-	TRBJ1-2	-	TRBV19	CASSPMRVRGYTF
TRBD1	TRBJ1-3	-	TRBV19	CASSELQGAGTGNTIYF
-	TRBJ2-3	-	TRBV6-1	CASTGPPGHTQYF
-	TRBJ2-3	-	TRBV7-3	CASSRDSLTDTQYF
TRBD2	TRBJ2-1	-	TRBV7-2	CASSPTSGGGDEQFF
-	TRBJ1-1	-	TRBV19	CASSIVYRLNTEAFF
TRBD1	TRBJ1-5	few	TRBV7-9	CASSDDRENQPQHF
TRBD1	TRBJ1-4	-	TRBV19	CACAGAGTGDEKLFF
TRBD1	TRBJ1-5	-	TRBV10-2	CASRGQGTGGNQPQHF
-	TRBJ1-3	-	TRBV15	CATSRTVSGNTIYF
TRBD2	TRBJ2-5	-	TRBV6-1	CASSAASGEETQYF
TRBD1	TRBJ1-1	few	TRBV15	CATGGAPRRQGRGTEAFF
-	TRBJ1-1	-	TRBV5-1	CASSLVRGGEAFF
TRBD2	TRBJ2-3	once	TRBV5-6	CASSSGGEDTQYF
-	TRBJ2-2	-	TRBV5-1	CASSPQKGRAGELFF
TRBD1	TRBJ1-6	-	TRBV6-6	CASCGGQGGIPLHF
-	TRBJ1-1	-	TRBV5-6	CASSWTVNTEAFF
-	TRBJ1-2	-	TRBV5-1	CASSPRPNYGYTF
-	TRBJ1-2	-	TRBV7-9	CASSLVRGGYGYTF
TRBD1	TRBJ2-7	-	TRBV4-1	CASSPGQGGEQYF
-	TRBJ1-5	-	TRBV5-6	CASSLGTPNQPQHF
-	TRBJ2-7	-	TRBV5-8	CASSLQNSYEQYF
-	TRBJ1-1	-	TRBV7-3	CASSPSGENTEAFF